This T cell receptor (beta chain) was observed in a study of T-cell memory formation after mild COVID-19. V shed 5 bases and J 3 bases; nucleotides not matched to a gene: 5. The CDR3 consists of 16 residues. CDR1 and CDR2 from the germline V gene are SEHNR and FQNEAQ (reference sequence). There are a few counts of this clonotype. One entry per CDR3 protein, called by TCRdb with MiXCR from the 5' RACE reads. The data hold roughly 320,000 distinct CDR3 sequences, with 25% to 30% observed a single time. The rearrangement joins TRBV7-9 to TRBJ2-1, with 12 nucleotides matching TRBD2. Sequenced: PBMCs or a T cell subset sorted from them (not recorded which). The sequence was collected from an adult woman who had mild COVID-19 (a few samples of this study predate the infection). Cell type and time point are not known. CDR3 amino acids: CASSMTSGRFYNEQFF. The CDR3 coding sequence is TGTGCCAGCAGCATGACTAGCGGGAGATTCTACAATGAGCAGTTCTTC.